A single TCR beta chain is shown here with its context. This clone is a singleton in its sample. What this receptor recognizes is not known. Per-nucleotide qualities are absent, and no much larger clonotype sits a single base away. The sample comes from a study of cytomegalovirus exposure and HLA in healthy donors (dated by TCRdb to 2015 to 2018). The study in broad terms: In an earlier analysis of 550 to 750 of the donors, about 270 Gb of sequence data and approximately 100 million unique TCR beta sequences from roughly 200 million T cells were reported. An early release that covered about 600 HLA-typed donors contained around 330 gigabases of sequencing data and about 93 million unique TCR sequences. The genetic ancestry cluster associated with self-reported Caucasian donors included about four fifths of the roughly 410 genotyped donors. The study aimed to test whether cataloging public T cell receptors could reveal signatures of past pathogen exposure. The study profiled the T cell repertoires of more than 500 subjects by immunosequencing and related them to cytomegalovirus serostatus. Along with the roughly 700-subject first cohort, a separate validation cohort of over a hundred different subjects was used. The study combined high-throughput TCR immunosequencing, statistical association of individual TCRs with disease status, and machine learning to predict cytomegalovirus infection status. In a later analysis, previously published TCR beta repertoires from about 670 donors were re-analyzed and high-resolution HLA genotyping was added so that TCR occurrence patterns could be studied. In the later analysis, no new phenotypic data were used to find candidate immune exposures; instead, reliance was placed on TCR beta sequences and their occurrence across donors. In an earlier analysis of 500 to 650 of the donors, high-throughput TCR beta sequencing was used to judge whether each TCR beta V gene segment behaved as functional or pseudogenic. Donor age, sex, ethnicity and CMV serostatus were collected together with the repertoire data. A later genetic analysis used genome-wide SNP genotypes for about 60% of the roughly 700 donors, treating that subset as a discovery cohort. All discovery cohort repertoires had been generated using a single sequencing platform. HLA typing included class I and class II loci at four-digit resolution. The number of donors typed differed by locus, with roughly 620-630 for A, B, C, DRB1 and DQB1, roughly 550 for DQA1, 600 to 610 for DPA1, and under 490 for DPB1. Because of strong linkage in the cohort, a handful of DR-DQ haplotypes were treated as single units for association and clustering. Among 398 genotyped donors of the cohort, an average of roughly 230,000 unique TCR beta nucleotide sequences was sequenced per donor, of which about 18% were non-productive. The paper as a whole reports these results and caveats: A few of the identified cytomegalovirus-associated TCR beta chains were confirmed in vitro to be specific for cytomegalovirus antigens. In a later analysis, some 18,000 TCR beta sequences were associated with specific HLA alleles at a false discovery rate of 0.05. The sequencing pipeline was judged likely to have produced a cluster of highly shared sequence variants as a technical artifact. A total of around 150 TCR beta chains were listed by the study as associated with cytomegalovirus. Broadly in line with IMGT annotations, most TCR beta V segments showed up in productive rearrangements about 87% or about 30% of the time in an earlier analysis of roughly 590 of the donors. In a later analysis, the rate of TCR association differed among HLA loci, with DRB1 alleles having the most associated TCRs and HLA-C alleles having the fewest. A later analysis found that most CMV-associated TCR beta chains appeared HLA-restricted, with HLA associations seemingly driven largely by CMV exposure. Several of the top co-occurrence clusters appeared to be linked to parvovirus B19, influenza, CMV and Epstein-Barr virus, according to a later analysis. A further reported finding was that TCR beta sequences accurately predicted the HLA-A and HLA-B alleles for most subjects in the first cohort. An association between a missense DCLRE1C variant and V-gene and J-gene trimming of TCR beta chains was found in a later genetic analysis and replicated in an independent cohort. Cytomegalovirus status was reported to be diagnosed by the classifier with high specificity and sensitivity in both the original and validation cohorts. The 87-base-pair reads could not distinguish some IMGT-functional V segments, including TRBV6-2 and TRBV6-3, so those segments were excluded. HLA typing was unavailable for some donors at each locus, so association tests used only the typed subset. Linkage disequilibrium might explain the correlated functional status among segregating V segments, but an unknown experimental factor could not be ruled out. According to a later genetic analysis, donors in an Asian-associated ancestry cluster had fewer N-insertions in productive TCRs than the roughly 660-donor mean. Only TCR beta chains were sequenced in this cohort, and the absence of alpha or paired-chain data limited detectable features. In a later analysis, HLA-associated TCR beta chains were found to be more clonally expanded and to have lower generation probabilities than equally common non-associated chains. When HLA alleles, especially DR and DQ, strongly co-occurred, TCR associations were difficult to assign to individual alleles. Presence/absence analyses assumed roughly uniform sequencing depth across donors, an assumption that may not hold. Because counts were too low, about 18 rarely observed V segments, including chromosome 9 orphons, were left out of the earlier analysis of a few hundred of the donors. CMV serostatus was the only immune exposure information available for the cohort. While some public TCRs were present in many individuals, most TCR sequences turned up only very rarely across donors. The authors suggested that the approach could potentially be generalized to other disease states and immunological phenotypes.

There are 15 amino acids in the CDR3, from cysteine to phenylalanine inclusive. The retained sequence is limited to the CDR3, 45 bases, with the frame set at the first base. CDR1 and CDR2 are drawn from the germline V gene (reference sequence): MNHEY, SMNVEV. For this chain, trimming is 5 bases at the V end and 4 bases at the J end, and the number of junction bases without a gene match is 7. In total, 630 or so healthy bone marrow donors made up the cohort. At the time of sampling, all cohort members were nominally healthy, though unrecorded immune exposures were likely present. The donor tested CMV seronegative and was one of the 352 seronegative cohort members. A peripheral blood sample was provided by each donor, and peripheral blood mononuclear cells were used for TCR beta sequencing. Genomic DNA was extracted from the blood cell samples with the Qiagen DNeasy Blood Extraction Kit. Preparation of the library involved the immunoSEQ multiplex PCR assay. For the multiplex PCR, a mixture combining 60 forward primers for TCR Vbeta segments and 13 reverse primers for TCR Jbeta segments was used. Amplification of the CDR3 region of rearranged TCR beta genes was performed with a multiplex PCR assay on genomic DNA. The Illumina HiSeq System was used to sequence the amplified TCR beta libraries as 87-base-pair reads. The authors processed their data as follows. In a later analysis, 77 million or so unique TCR beta chains were counted across the roughly 700 repertoires, and approximately 11 million of these chains were shared by at least two donors. Raw reads were error-corrected and collapsed into unique sequences with a nearest-neighbor algorithm that merged closely related sequences to remove PCR and sequencing errors. CDR3 sequences were aligned to IMGT reference sequences to assign V, D and J gene segments. For a sequence to be retained, a match of at least six nucleotides was required to both a V gene segment and a J gene segment. Rearrangements were called productive when the CDR3 lacked stop codons and stayed in frame with V and J; all others were non-productive. CDR3 was defined by IMGT convention, running from the second conserved V-encoded cysteine to the conserved J-encoded phenylalanine. The earlier analysis of more than 450 of the donors excluded sequences that lacked an unambiguous match to a single V gene segment. An earlier analysis of 500 to 700 of the donors classified V segments as functional when productive rearrangements were above 56.7% and as segregating when the standard deviation between donors was above 5%. A statistical classification framework was built to diagnose cytomegalovirus status from the catalog of TCR beta chain sequences. V and J gene assignment, in a later analysis, came from comparing TCR nucleotide sequences with IMGT/GENE-DB human TR gene sequences. In a later analysis, CDR3 sequences and most-parsimonious VDJ recombination scenarios were assigned using the TCRdist pipeline. In a later analysis, each TCR beta chain was defined by its CDR3 amino acid sequence together with its V-gene family, and reads lacking a unique V-gene family were excluded. To address suspected cross-contamination and a sequencing artifact, a later analysis removed a few hundred highly shared, low-generation-probability nucleotide sequences. In a later analysis, a clonal expansion index was calculated for each public chain from normalized within-repertoire ranks of inferred template counts. In a later analysis, generation probabilities were computed with a VDJ recombination model fitted to out-of-frame rearrangements, and the resulting probabilities were checked against IGoR. In a later analysis, TCR-TCR, TCR-HLA and TCR-CMV co-occurrence was scored with hypergeometric tests, and a repertoire-size bias correction was applied to TCR pairs. False discovery rates were estimated in a later analysis by permuting HLA or CMV assignments 20 times. In a later analysis, co-occurring TCRs were grouped using DBSCAN, with TCRdist sequence similarity added in when clustering inside HLA-allele-positive subsets. Co-occurrence clustering excluded repertoires with fewer than 30,000 or more than 120,000 public chains, plus five with anomalous nucleotide sharing. TCRdb limited this immuneACCESS table to in-frame rearrangements with V and J called. A share of clones is missing; checked studies link under half to unresolved V genes, and the rest is unexplained. That table is the source of V, J and clone size, and D and trimming were worked out from the DNA. This sample comprises 90,000 to 120,000 clones, around four fifths of them detected only once. 7% to 8% of the sample is held by the ten biggest clonotypes.

The receptor was isolated from a young man in good health and CMV-seronegative. Sequenced material: PBMCs. The sequence links TRBV27 to TRBJ2-1, with 8 bases matching TRBD2. This receptor carries the CDR3 CASSKGRLAYNEQFF. The nucleotide sequence reads TGTGCCAGCAGTAAAGGGCGACTAGCGTACAATGAGCAGTTCTTC.